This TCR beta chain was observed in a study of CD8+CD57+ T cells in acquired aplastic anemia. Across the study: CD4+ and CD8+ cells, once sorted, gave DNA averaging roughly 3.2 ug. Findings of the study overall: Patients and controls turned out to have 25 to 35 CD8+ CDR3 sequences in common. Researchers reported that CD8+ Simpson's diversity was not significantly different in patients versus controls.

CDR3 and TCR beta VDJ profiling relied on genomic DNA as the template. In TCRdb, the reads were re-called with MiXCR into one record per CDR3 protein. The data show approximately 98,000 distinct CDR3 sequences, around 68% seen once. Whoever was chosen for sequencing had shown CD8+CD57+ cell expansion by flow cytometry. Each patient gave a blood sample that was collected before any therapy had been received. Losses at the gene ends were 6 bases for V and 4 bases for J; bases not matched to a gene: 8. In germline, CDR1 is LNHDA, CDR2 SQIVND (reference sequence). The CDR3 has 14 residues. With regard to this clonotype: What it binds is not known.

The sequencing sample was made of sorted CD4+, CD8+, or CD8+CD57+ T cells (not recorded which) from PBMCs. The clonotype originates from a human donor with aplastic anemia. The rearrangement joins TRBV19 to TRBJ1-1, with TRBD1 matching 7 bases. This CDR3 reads CASRSTGDSTEAFF. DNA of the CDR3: TGTGCCAGTAGGTCAACAGGGGATAGCACTGAAGCTTTCTTT. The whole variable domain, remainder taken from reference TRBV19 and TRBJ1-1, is DGGITQSPKYLFRKEGQNVTLSCEQNLNHDAMYWYRQDPGQGLRLIYYSQIVNDFQKGDIAEGYSVSREKKESFPLTVTSAQKNPTAFYLCASRSTGDSTEAFFGQGTRLTVV.